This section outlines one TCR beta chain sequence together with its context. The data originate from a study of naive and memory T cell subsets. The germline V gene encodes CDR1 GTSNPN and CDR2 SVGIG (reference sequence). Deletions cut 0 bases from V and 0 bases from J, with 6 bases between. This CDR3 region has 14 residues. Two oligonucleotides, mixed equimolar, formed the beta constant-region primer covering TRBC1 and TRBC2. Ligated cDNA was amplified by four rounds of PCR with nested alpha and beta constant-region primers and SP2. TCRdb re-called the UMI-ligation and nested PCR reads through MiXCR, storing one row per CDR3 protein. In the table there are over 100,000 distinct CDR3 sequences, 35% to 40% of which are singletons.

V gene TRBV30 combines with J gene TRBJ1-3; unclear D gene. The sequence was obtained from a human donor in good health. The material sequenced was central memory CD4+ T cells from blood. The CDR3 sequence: CAWSVSSSGNTIYF. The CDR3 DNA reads TGTGCCTGGAGTGTATCGAGCTCTGGAAACACCATATATTTT. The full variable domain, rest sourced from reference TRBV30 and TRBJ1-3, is SQTIHQWPATLVQPVGSPLSLECTVEGTSNPNLYWYRQAAGRGLQLLFYSVGIGQISSEVPQNLSASRPQDRQFILSSKKLLLSDSGFYLCAWSVSSSGNTIYFGEGSWLTVV.